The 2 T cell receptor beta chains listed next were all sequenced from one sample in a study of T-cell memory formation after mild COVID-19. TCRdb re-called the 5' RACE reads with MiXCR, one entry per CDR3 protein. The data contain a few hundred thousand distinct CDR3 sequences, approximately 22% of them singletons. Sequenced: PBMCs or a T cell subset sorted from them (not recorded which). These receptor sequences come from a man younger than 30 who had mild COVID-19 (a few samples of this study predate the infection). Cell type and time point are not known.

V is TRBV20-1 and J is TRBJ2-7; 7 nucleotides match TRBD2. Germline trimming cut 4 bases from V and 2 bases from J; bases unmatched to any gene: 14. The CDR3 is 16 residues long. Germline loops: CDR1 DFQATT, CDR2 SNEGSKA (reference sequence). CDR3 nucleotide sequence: TGCAGTGCTACCTCGCCCATCAGCGGGGACGCCTACGAGCAGTACGTC. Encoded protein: CSATSPISGDAYEQYV.

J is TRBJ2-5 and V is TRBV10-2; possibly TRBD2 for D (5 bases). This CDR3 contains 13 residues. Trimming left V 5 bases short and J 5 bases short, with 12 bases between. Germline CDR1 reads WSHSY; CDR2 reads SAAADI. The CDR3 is CASSIFGGETQYF. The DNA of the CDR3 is TGCGCCAGCAGTATATTTGGCGGGGAGACCCAGTACTTC.